This T cell receptor (beta chain) was obtained from a study of blood T cells in healthy people across ages. Primers used in a second PCR of roughly 6 to 12 cycles were a sample-barcoded 5' primer and a J-beta primer mix. A single record per CDR3 protein comes from TCRdb applying MiXCR to the 5' RACE reads. The sample shows hundreds of thousands of distinct CDR3 sequences, about 32% of them seen only once. This clonotype was detected ten times or more. The clonotype originates from a woman older than 75 in good health. Sample: blood.

As DNA, the CDR3 is TGTGCCAGCAGTGTCGACAGCTACTACGAGCAGTACTTC. This gives the protein CASSVDSYYEQYF. The chain joins TRBV2 to TRBJ2-7; possibly TRBD1 for D (5 bases). Germline values: CDR1 SNHLY, CDR2 FYNNEI. Trimming left V 4 bases short and J 3 bases short, with 10 bases between. The CDR3 contains 13 residues.